This entry describes one T cell receptor (beta chain). Its target is unknown. The PCR had 60 Vbeta and 13 Jbeta primers. TCRdb's table, derived via immunoSEQ multiplex PCR, lists solely in-frame clones and lacks some. The sample records tens of thousands of clones, more than 60% being singletons. These data come from a study of cytomegalovirus exposure and HLA in healthy donors. Regarding the study as a whole: One variant, a missense change in DCLRE1C, was linked in a later analysis to TCR beta V- and J-gene trimming. A later analysis associated under 20,000 TCR beta sequences with HLA alleles at a 0.05 false discovery rate. What was likely a sequencing artifact was a cluster of highly shared sequence variants. According to reports, the classifier identified cytomegalovirus status with high specificity and sensitivity.

Germline-derived CDR1 and CDR2 are MRHNA and SNTAGT. The CDR3 consists of 18 residues. V lost 5 bases to trimming and J lost 7 bases; unmatched junction nucleotides: 13. The origin of this receptor is a male donor in good health and CMV-seropositive. The V call is TRBV6-4, the J call TRBJ2-1; the match to TRBD2 covers 14 bases. The specimen sequenced was PBMCs. CDR3 loop: CASSFYGTSGSLGNEQFF. The CDR3 DNA reads TGTGCCAGCAGTTTCTATGGGACTAGCGGGAGCTTGGGGAATGAGCAGTTCTTC.